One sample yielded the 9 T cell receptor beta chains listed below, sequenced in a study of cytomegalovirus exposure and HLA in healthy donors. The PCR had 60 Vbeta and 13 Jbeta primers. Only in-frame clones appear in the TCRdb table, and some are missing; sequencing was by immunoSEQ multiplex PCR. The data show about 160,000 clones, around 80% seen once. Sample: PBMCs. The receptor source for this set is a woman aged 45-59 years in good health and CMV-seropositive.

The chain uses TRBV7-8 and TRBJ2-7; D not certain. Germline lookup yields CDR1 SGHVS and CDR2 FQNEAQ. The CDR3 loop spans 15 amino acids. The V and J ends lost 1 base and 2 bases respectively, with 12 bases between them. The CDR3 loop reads CASSLELESTYEQYF. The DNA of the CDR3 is TGTGCCAGCAGCTTAGAACTGGAGTCAACCTACGAGCAGTACTTC.

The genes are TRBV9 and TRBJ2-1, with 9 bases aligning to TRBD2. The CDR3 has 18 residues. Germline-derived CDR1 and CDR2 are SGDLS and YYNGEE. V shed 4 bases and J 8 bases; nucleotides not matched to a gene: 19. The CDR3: CASSPEQTLAGVEDEQFF. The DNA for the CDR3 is TGTGCCAGCAGCCCCGAACAGACCTTAGCGGGAGTTGAGGATGAGCAGTTCTTC.

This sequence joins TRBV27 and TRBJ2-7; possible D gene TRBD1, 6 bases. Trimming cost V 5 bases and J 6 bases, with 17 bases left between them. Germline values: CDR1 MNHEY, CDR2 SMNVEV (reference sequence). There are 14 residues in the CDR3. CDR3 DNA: TGTGCCAGCAGTCCACTATCCTACAGGGTCGAGCAGTACTTC. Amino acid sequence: CASSPLSYRVEQYF.

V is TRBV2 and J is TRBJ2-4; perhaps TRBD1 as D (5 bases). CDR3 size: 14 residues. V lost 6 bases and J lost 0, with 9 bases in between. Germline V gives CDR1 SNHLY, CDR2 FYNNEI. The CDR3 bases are TGTGCCAGCAGCCTACAGGTAGCCAAAAACATTCAGTACTTC. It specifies CASSLQVAKNIQYF.

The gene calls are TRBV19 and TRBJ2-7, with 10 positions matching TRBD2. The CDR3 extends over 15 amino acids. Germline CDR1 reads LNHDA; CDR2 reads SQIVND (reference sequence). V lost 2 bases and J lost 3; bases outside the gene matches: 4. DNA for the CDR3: TGTGCCAGTAGTATACTAGCGGGAGAACGCTACGAGCAGTACTTC. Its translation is CASSILAGERYEQYF. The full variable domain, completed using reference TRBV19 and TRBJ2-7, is DGGITQSPKYLFRKEGQNVTLSCEQNLNHDAMYWYRQDPGQGLRLIYYSQIVNDFQKGDIAEGYSVSREKKESFPLTVTSAQKNPTAFYLCASSILAGERYEQYFGPGTRLTVT.

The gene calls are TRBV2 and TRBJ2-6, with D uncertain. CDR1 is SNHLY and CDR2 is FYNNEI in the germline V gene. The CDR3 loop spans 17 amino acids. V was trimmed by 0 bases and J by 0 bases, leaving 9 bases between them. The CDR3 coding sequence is TGTGCCAGCAGTGAAGCGCTTCGGAGCTCTGGGGCCAACGTCCTGACTTTC. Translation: CASSEALRSSGANVLTF.

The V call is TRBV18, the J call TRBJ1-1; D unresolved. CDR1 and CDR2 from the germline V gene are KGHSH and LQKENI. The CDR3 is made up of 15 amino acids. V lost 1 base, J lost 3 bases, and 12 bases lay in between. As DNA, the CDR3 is TGTGCCAGCTCACCACTCGAGCATCAGGACACTGAAGCTTTCTTT. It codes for CASSPLEHQDTEAFF.

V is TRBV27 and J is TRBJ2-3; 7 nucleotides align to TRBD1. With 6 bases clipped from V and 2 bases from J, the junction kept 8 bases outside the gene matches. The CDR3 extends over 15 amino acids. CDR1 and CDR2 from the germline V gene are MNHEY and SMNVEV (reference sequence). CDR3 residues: CASRPGTVPTDTQYF. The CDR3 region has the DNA TGTGCCAGCAGACCCGGGACAGTCCCCACAGATACGCAGTATTTT.

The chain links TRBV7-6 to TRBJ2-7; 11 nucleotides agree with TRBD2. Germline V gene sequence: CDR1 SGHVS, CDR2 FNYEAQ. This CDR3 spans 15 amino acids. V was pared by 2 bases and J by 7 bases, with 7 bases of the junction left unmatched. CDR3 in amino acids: CASSLNSGGAGEQYF. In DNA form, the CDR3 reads TGTGCCAGCAGCTTAAATAGCGGGGGGGCGGGTGAGCAGTACTTC.